Here is one TCR beta chain with its context. This clone appeared a single time. This clone's antigen is unknown. There are no base qualities to consult, and no much larger clone falls within one base. This sample was taken from a study of Ad26.COV2.S vaccination and SARS-CoV-2 variants (dated by TCRdb to the early 2020s). As for the study more broadly: Donors in the vaccine arm were drawn from COV1001, a phase I-IIa trial of Ad26.COV2.S in healthy adults that was multicentre, randomized, double-blind and placebo-controlled. Blinding of investigators to trial group allocation was maintained during experiments and outcome assessment. Dosing of Ad26.COV2.S was intramuscular, at either 5x10^10 or 1x10^11 viral particles, delivered as one shot or as two shots spaced 56 days apart. A total of some 30 samples were included in the TCR-sequenced set, comprising roughly 19 Ad26.COV2.S vaccine recipients, 5 placebo recipients and 8 SARS-CoV-2 convalescent individuals. Trial participants were randomized into five groups of five: low-dose or high-dose Ad26.COV2.S given once or twice, or placebo on both occasions. The specificity and breadth of SARS-CoV-2-reactive T cell receptors after Ad26.COV2.S vaccination were assessed by TCRbeta repertoire sequencing.

The full study reports these points: The authors noted that total T cell responses may have been underestimated by the TCR breadth and depth analyses. The study was not powered for comparison of responses between vaccine doses or regimens. Comparable non-spike TCR breadth was observed between vaccine and placebo recipients, consistent with only spike being contained in the vaccine. After vaccination, spike-specific CD8+ and CD4+ T cell responses were reported to show substantial breadth. Compared with placebo recipients, Ad26.COV2.S recipients showed higher spike-specific TCR breadth (P = 0.0014).

The treatment or condition label here, explained by the study, means: around 19 received Ad26.COV2.S at low or high dose, single or two shots; a few received placebo; per-sample allocation not given. Repertoires of vaccine and placebo recipients were sequenced from samples taken on day 63 after the first injection. Cohort 1b enrolled fewer than 30 adults aged 18-55 years at a single site in Boston, USA, between 29 July and 7 August 2020. Ad26.COV2.S consisted of a replication-incompetent adenovirus type 26 vector by which a prefusion-stabilized SARS-CoV-2 spike protein from the original Wuhan strain was expressed. The immunoSEQ Assay was the method used to sequence TCRbeta CDR3 regions. After extraction, genomic DNA underwent amplification by bias-controlled multiplex PCR, followed by high-throughput sequencing. The paper's processing steps were these. To quantify the absolute abundance of each unique TCRbeta CDR3 region, sequences were collapsed and filtered. T cell fraction was estimated by normalizing TCRbeta template counts to usable DNA, which was measured by amplifying reference genes present in all nucleated cells. Repertoire TCRs were annotated as SARS-CoV-2-specific by exact matching of V gene, CDR3 amino acid sequence and J gene to a known reactive TCR set. The reference SARS-CoV-2 TCR set was derived from MIRA and filtered for enrichment in COVID-19-positive ImmuneCODE repertoires, a step that removed public or cross-reactive TCRs. Drawing on the MIRA antigens, annotated TCRs were analysed further at the level of specific ORF or position within ORF. Breadth was defined as annotated unique rearrangements over total unique productive rearrangements; depth was the summed frequency of those rearrangements. Two-sided Wilcoxon rank-sum tests were applied when comparing TCR breadth between groups. TCRdb stores this immuneACCESS table with in-frame sequences only. Part of the clones is absent; in the studies checked, under half of the shortfall reflects unresolved V genes, and no reason is known for the rest. V and J calls and clone size are those listed in that table; D and trimming were worked out from the DNA. The sample profile shows around 250,000 clones; around 87% of them were found once. About 3.1% of the sample comes from the top ten.

From cysteine to phenylalanine, the CDR3 is 15 amino acids long. Just the 45-base CDR3 DNA is kept, in frame starting at base 1. Looking up the germline V gene yields CDR1 KGHDR and CDR2 SFDVKD. Trimming removed 2 bases from V and 4 bases from J, leaving 11 bases between the germline ends. This receptor was obtained from a person between 18 and 65 years old who received the Ad26.COV2.S COVID-19 vaccine or a placebo. The V gene is TRBV24-1 and the J gene is TRBJ1-5; the D segment cannot be called with confidence. This specimen was peripheral blood, taken in a trial of Ad26.COV2.S vaccine versus placebo. The DNA reads as follows: TGTGCCACCAGTGATTCGGTAGGTGTGAATCAGCCCCAGCATTTT. This yields the protein CATSDSVGVNQPQHF.